The 32 T cell receptor beta chains presented below share a single source sample, sequenced in a study of CD8 T cells in ankylosing spondylitis. In TCRdb, the 5' RACE reads were re-called with MiXCR into one record per CDR3 protein. The table includes hundreds of thousands of distinct CDR3 sequences, approximately 12% detected once. Study-level results: Seemingly characteristic of ankylosing spondylitis blood was a TCR beta motif consisting of about 8 highly homologous variants.

Their antigen targets remain unknown. Material: blood, either unsorted or a sorted T cell fraction (not recorded which). These receptors came from a male donor with ankylosing spondylitis.

The gene calls are TRBV28 and TRBJ2-7; 7 bases line up with TRBD2. Per the germline V gene, CDR1 is MDHEN and CDR2 is SYDVKM. The CDR3 contains 14 residues. V was pared by 4 bases and J by 2 bases, with 5 bases of the junction left unmatched. The CDR3 is CASSSGTTPYEQYF. DNA of the CDR3: TGTGCCAGCAGTTCCGGGACTACCCCCTACGAGCAGTACTTC. The full variable domain, its missing parts supplied by reference TRBV28 and TRBJ2-7, is DVKVTQSSRYLVKRTGEKVFLECVQDMDHENMFWYRQDPGLGLRLIYFSYDVKMKEKGDIPEGYSVSREKKERFSLILESASTNQTSMYLCASSSGTTPYEQYFGPGTRLTVT.

The rearrangement links TRBV11-3 to TRBJ1-2; D not certain. Looked up from germline, CDR1 is SGHNT and CDR2 is YENEEA. Trimming shortened V by 6 bases and J by 3 bases, and 23 bases separated the two germline ends. CDR3 length equals 17 residues. The CDR3 region is CASRHNTGLLFDYGYTF. In DNA form, the CDR3 reads TGTGCCAGCAGGCATAATACCGGACTCCTGTTTGACTATGGCTACACCTTC.

This clonotype has only a few counts. The V gene is TRBV6-2 or TRBV6-3, the J gene TRBJ2-7; 11 bases agree with TRBD1. The germline gives CDR1 MNHEY, CDR2 SVGEGT. CDR3 length: 16 amino acids. Unmatched junction bases numbered 12, after V lost 7 bases and J lost 4 bases. As DNA, the CDR3 is TGTGCCAGCATCCCAGGTCTCGGACAGGGGGCTTACGAGCAGTACTTC. Protein: CASIPGLGQGAYEQYF.

This clonotype was counted a few times. The V and J genes are TRBV9 and TRBJ2-7; D is undetermined. This CDR3 region has 14 residues. V was trimmed by 0 bases and J by 2 bases, leaving 9 bases between them. In germline, CDR1 is SGDLS, CDR2 YYNGEE. The CDR3 sequence: CASSVGAGAYEQYF. The CDR3, as DNA: TGTGCCAGCAGCGTAGGGGCAGGAGCCTACGAGCAGTACTTC.

This clonotype was seen only a few times. The chain links TRBV7-2 to TRBJ1-1; D ambiguous. Looked up from germline, CDR1 is SGHTA and CDR2 is FQGNSA. The V end lost 3 bases, the J end lost 2 bases, and 16 bases lay between the germline ends. The CDR3 length is 16 residues. The CDR3 nucleotides read TGTGCCAGCAGCTTCAGTTACAGTACCGTCAACACTGAAGCTTTCTTT. This gives the protein CASSFSYSTVNTEAFF.

The V and J genes are TRBV7-6 and TRBJ2-7; D might be TRBD1 (5 bases). The germline V gene has CDR1 SGHVS and CDR2 FNYEAQ. With 5 bases removed from V and 2 bases from J, the gap between germline ends came to 13 bases. The CDR3 sequence is 14 residues long. The CDR3 sequence is CASSGYRRPYEQYF. In DNA form, the CDR3 reads TGTGCCAGCAGCGGCTACAGGCGACCCTACGAGCAGTACTTC.

This rearrangement joins TRBV10-3 to TRBJ2-1; D might be TRBD2 (6 bases). This CDR3 spans 14 amino acids. The V gene's germline CDR1 is ENHRY and CDR2 SYGVKD. Trimming took 2 bases from V and 5 from J, leaving 10 bases between them. CDR3 in amino acids: CAISERGGNNEQFF. The CDR3 region has the DNA TGTGCCATCAGTGAGCGGGGCGGGAACAATGAGCAGTTCTTC.

The J gene is TRBJ1-2, the V gene TRBV2; TRBD1 matches at 7 bases. The V gene's germline CDR1 is SNHLY and CDR2 FYNNEI. Trimming took 2 bases from V and 4 from J; bases not matched to a gene: 10. The CDR3 is made up of 16 amino acids. The CDR3 protein is CASSELGGRRVYGYTF. Written as DNA, the CDR3 is TGTGCCAGCAGTGAACTAGGGGGCAGGAGGGTCTATGGCTACACCTTC.

This CDR3 is CASSLPSAETQYF. The CDR3 DNA reads as TGTGCCAGCAGCCTTCCTAGCGCAGAGACCCAGTACTTC. The J gene is TRBJ2-5, the V gene TRBV6-1, with D possibly being TRBD2 (6 bases). Germline CDR1 is MNHNS and CDR2 is SASEGT. This CDR3 contains 13 residues. V lost 6 bases and J 4 bases, leaving 12 bases between the germline ends.

This clonotype appeared many times. The chain carries TRBV5-1 and TRBJ2-1; TRBD2 matches 8 bases. The V gene end was trimmed by 2 bases and the J gene end by 3 bases; junction bases not matched to a gene: 4. CDR3 size: 15 residues. CDR1 and CDR2 (germline): SGHRS, YFSETQ. Here the CDR3 reads CASSFLAGSYNEQFF. The CDR3, as DNA: TGCGCCAGCAGCTTCCTAGCGGGTAGCTACAATGAGCAGTTCTTC.

The chain links TRBV24-1 to TRBJ2-1, with 10 bases identical to TRBD1. This CDR3 is 16 amino acids long. The V gene end was trimmed by 3 bases and the J gene end by 4 bases; junction bases not matched to a gene: 5. CDR1 KGHDR and CDR2 SFDVKD come from the germline V gene. DNA of the CDR3: TGTGCCACCAGTGATCCGACAGGGGGCCAATACAATGAGCAGTTCTTC. This translates into CATSDPTGGQYNEQFF.

This clonotype occurred a few times. The CDR3 region has the DNA TGCAGTGTCAGGGGGCCCCGGACCGGGGAGCTGTTTTTT. It codes for CSVRGPRTGELFF. V usage is TRBV20-1 and J usage is TRBJ2-2, with 8 positions matching TRBD1. V lost 7 bases, J lost 5 bases, and 6 bases stayed unmatched. This CDR3 has 13 residues. Germline CDR1 reads DFQATT; CDR2 reads SNEGSKA (reference sequence).

This clonotype came up a few times. The chain joins TRBV5-8 to TRBJ2-7, with D perhaps matching TRBD2 (6 bases). Germline lookup yields CDR1 SGHTS and CDR2 YDEGEE. V gave up 4 bases and J gave up 0 bases, with 17 bases separating them. The CDR3 runs 16 residues. CDR3 sequence reads: CASSRPGLLSSYEQYF. The CDR3 DNA follows: TGTGCCAGCAGCCGCCCGGGACTGTTAAGCTCCTACGAGCAGTACTTC.

The chain uses TRBV6-2 or TRBV6-3 and TRBJ2-3; D gene uncertain. The CDR3 loop spans 14 amino acids. CDR1 is MNHEY, CDR2 SVGEGT, per germline. The V and J ends lost 10 bases and 5 bases respectively, with 19 bases between them. The CDR3 protein is CATLADHLIDTQYF. The CDR3 coding sequence is TGTGCCACCCTGGCGGACCACCTAATAGATACGCAGTATTTT.

The table lists this clonotype with a few counts. V is TRBV20-1 and J is TRBJ2-1, with 13 bases identical to TRBD2. Germline CDR1 reads DFQATT; CDR2 reads SNEGSKA (reference sequence). The CDR3 is 17 amino acids. The V and J ends lost 4 bases and 0 bases, in that order; junction bases with no gene match: 6. CDR3 residues: CSATGLAGAHSYNEQFF. The CDR3 DNA reads as TGCAGTGCTACCGGACTAGCGGGAGCGCACTCCTACAATGAGCAGTTCTTC.

This clonotype came up a few times. The rearrangement joins TRBV5-1 to TRBJ2-1, with 8 bases lining up with TRBD2. The CDR3 is made up of 15 amino acids. V was pared by 0 bases and J by 6 bases, with 5 bases of the junction left unmatched. CDR1 and CDR2 from the germline V gene are SGHRS and YFSETQ. The chain's CDR3 is CASSLELAASNEQFF. The CDR3 region has the DNA TGCGCCAGCAGCTTGGAACTAGCGGCCTCCAATGAGCAGTTCTTC.

The chain links TRBV18 to TRBJ2-1; D uncertain. This CDR3 is 15 amino acids long. Trimming left V 2 bases short and J 0 bases short, with 8 bases between. Germline assignment: CDR1 KGHSH and CDR2 LQKENI. DNA for the CDR3: TGTGCCAGCTCACCAGCAGCGAGCTCCTACAATGAGCAGTTCTTC. The encoded protein is CASSPAASSYNEQFF.

This clonotype appeared a few times. The rearrangement joins TRBV6-2 or TRBV6-3 to TRBJ1-2; a possible D gene is TRBD1 (6 bases). V dropped 7 bases and J dropped 2 bases, with 14 bases sitting between them. This CDR3 contains 14 residues. The germline V gene encodes CDR1 MNHEY and CDR2 SVGEGT. The CDR3 DNA is TGTGCCAGCACCTCCTGGACAGCGAACTATGGCTACACCTTC. This translates into CASTSWTANYGYTF.

This clonotype was found a few times. This rearrangement joins TRBV15 to TRBJ1-4; 7 nucleotides align to TRBD1. V lost 7 bases and J lost 3; bases outside the gene matches: 5. The CDR3 covers 14 residues. Germline V CDR1 and CDR2: LNHNV, YYDKDF (reference sequence). Written as DNA, the CDR3 is TGTGCCACCAAGGGGACAGCGGCTAATGAAAAACTGTTTTTT. The encoded protein is CATKGTAANEKLFF. Combining the CDR3 with reference TRBV15 and TRBJ1-4 gives the whole variable domain DAMVIQNPRYQVTQFGKPVTLSCSQTLNHNVMYWYQQKSSQAPKLLFHYYDKDFNNEADTPDNFQSRRPNTSFCFLDIRSPGLGDTAMYLCATKGTAANEKLFFGSGTQLSVL.

The chain is built from TRBV6-2 or TRBV6-3 and TRBJ2-2, with D perhaps TRBD1 (5 bases). V was shortened by 4 bases and J by 2 bases, with 17 bases between the two germline ends. The germline V gene encodes CDR1 MNHEY and CDR2 SVGEGT. This CDR3 contains 17 residues. The CDR3 region is CASSLTSDSLNTGELFF. CDR3 DNA sequence: TGTGCCAGCAGTTTAACGTCCGACAGCCTCAACACCGGGGAGCTGTTTTTT.

This chain links TRBV20-1 with TRBJ1-6; possibly TRBD1 for D (6 bases). With 3 bases removed from V and 6 bases from J, the gap between germline ends came to 15 bases. Germline V gene data show CDR1 as DFQATT and CDR2 as SNEGSKA (reference sequence). CDR3 length: 15 residues. CDR3 nucleotide sequence: TGCAGTGCTAGTACCACCCGGGGGGCTAATTCACCCCTCCACTTT. The encoded protein is CSASTTRGANSPLHF.

The gene calls are TRBV20-1 and TRBJ1-6; 8 nucleotides line up with TRBD1. CDR1 is DFQATT and CDR2 is SNEGSKA in the germline V gene (reference sequence). The V gene end was trimmed by 6 bases and the J gene end by 0 bases; junction bases not matched to a gene: 4. The CDR3 spans 15 residues. The CDR3 loop is CSARQGSSYNSPLHF. DNA for the CDR3: TGCAGTGCAAGACAGGGGAGCTCCTATAATTCACCCCTCCACTTT.

The rearrangement joins TRBV27 to TRBJ2-1, with D uncertain. CDR1 is MNHEY and CDR2 is SMNVEV in the germline V gene (reference sequence). Trimming left V 5 bases short and J 10 bases short, with 15 bases between. CDR3 length: 13 residues. The CDR3 loop is CASSGRGTIEQFF. CDR3 sequence (DNA): TGTGCCAGCAGTGGAAGAGGTACGATAGAGCAGTTCTTC.

The genes are TRBV20-1 and TRBJ2-3; D remains unclear. CDR3 length equals 13 residues. V lost 3 bases and J lost 0, with 7 bases in between. Germline V gene lookup returns CDR1 DFQATT and CDR2 SNEGSKA (reference sequence). The CDR3 region is CSASTQSTDTQYF. The CDR3 bases are TGCAGTGCTAGCACCCAAAGCACAGATACGCAGTATTTT.

The rearrangement uses TRBV9 and TRBJ2-3; the D is unclear. With 0 bases removed from V and 3 bases from J, the gap between germline ends came to 11 bases. There are 15 residues in the CDR3. Germline V gene data show CDR1 as SGDLS and CDR2 as YYNGEE. The CDR3, as DNA: TGTGCCAGCAGCGTAGTGGGAACCCTGACAGATACGCAGTATTTT. It encodes CASSVVGTLTDTQYF.

This sequence joins TRBV20-1 and TRBJ1-3; D ambiguous. Germline V gene sequence: CDR1 DFQATT, CDR2 SNEGSKA (reference sequence). The CDR3 consists of 14 residues. V lost 2 bases, J lost 4 bases, and 12 bases lay in between. The CDR3 spells CSARSQAPGNTIYF. Written as DNA, the CDR3 is TGCAGTGCTAGATCCCAAGCCCCGGGAAACACCATATATTTT.

In this sample, this clonotype turned up a few times. The gene calls are TRBV6-4 and TRBJ2-3; 7 nucleotides align to TRBD2. The CDR3 runs 15 residues. Looked up from germline, CDR1 is MRHNA and CDR2 is SNTAGT. V trimming: 2 bases; J trimming: 3 bases; junction bases outside the gene matches: 5. CDR3 bases: TGTGCCAGCAGTGACGTGACCGGGGGGACAGATACGCAGTATTTT. Protein: CASSDVTGGTDTQYF.

The rearrangement links TRBV20-1 to TRBJ2-3; weak D call: TRBD2 (5 bases). CDR1 DFQATT and CDR2 SNEGSKA come from the germline V gene (reference sequence). The CDR3 runs 13 residues. Trimming left V 5 bases short and J 4 bases short, with 13 bases between. The CDR3 reads CSAGVVSADTQYF. Written as DNA, the CDR3 is TGCAGTGCTGGCGTTGTTAGCGCAGATACGCAGTATTTT.

The chain combines TRBV4-2 with TRBJ1-4; 8 bases are a match to TRBD1. V shed 0 bases, J shed 5 bases, and the junction held 2 bases outside the gene matches. CDR1 and CDR2 (germline): LGHNA, YNFKEQ. The CDR3 loop spans 15 amino acids. For the CDR3, the DNA is TGTGCCAGCAGCCAAGATCCAGGGGGCAATGAAAAACTGTTTTTT. This translates into CASSQDPGGNEKLFF.

This clonotype was seen a few times. The CDR3 spells CASSHGQGGEAFF. For the CDR3, the DNA is TGTGCCAGCAGCCACGGACAGGGTGGTGAAGCTTTCTTT. The J gene is TRBJ1-1, the V gene TRBV4-2, with 8 bases fitting TRBD1. Germline CDR1 is LGHNA and CDR2 is YNFKEQ. V dropped 3 bases and J dropped 7; count of bases not matched to a gene: 4. This CDR3 region has 13 residues.

This clonotype was counted between two and nine times. The chain links TRBV6-5 to TRBJ2-2; 11 bases map to TRBD2. The germline CDR1 and CDR2 sequences are MNHEY and SVGAGI. This CDR3 comprises 18 residues. The trim removed 0 bases at V and 7 bases at J, leaving 10 bases unmatched. The CDR3 DNA sequence: TGTGCCAGCAGTTACTCACTAGCGGGGGCAGAATTTTTCGGGGAGCTGTTTTTT. This translates into CASSYSLAGAEFFGELFF.

At least ten counts were recorded for this clonotype. The chain combines TRBV20-1 with TRBJ2-1; D may be TRBD2 (5 bases). This CDR3 has 12 residues. CDR1 is DFQATT and CDR2 is SNEGSKA in the germline V gene (reference sequence). The V gene lost 2 bases and the J gene lost 4 bases, with 6 bases spanning the gap. The CDR3 sequence is CSARPGYNEQFF. In DNA form, the CDR3 reads TGCAGTGCTAGACCGGGGTACAATGAGCAGTTCTTC.